This TCR beta chain was recorded in a study of T cell responses to AZD1222 COVID-19 vaccine. From germline, CDR1 is MNHEY and CDR2 SVGEGT. Trimming left V 3 bases short and J 4 bases short, with 13 bases between. The CDR3 is made up of 15 amino acids. Whole-study findings and limits: After the peak T cell response, and only then, were repertoires sampled.

Regarding this clone: Its cognate antigen is unknown.

Profiling relied on immunoSEQ multiplex PCR, and the TCRdb table lists in-frame clones only, not all of them. The sample includes 180,000 or so clones, more than 85% of them seen just once. This chain uses TRBV6-2 or TRBV6-3 with TRBJ1-5; a weak D match, TRBD1 (5 bases). The sequence derives from an adult who received the AZD1222 COVID-19 vaccine. The source material was peripheral blood, sampled 28 days after the second AZD1222 dose. As DNA, the CDR3 is TGTGCCAGCAGTTATGGGGGATCTGGAAATCAGCCCCAGCATTTT. Translated: CASSYGGSGNQPQHF.